This is a list of T cell receptor beta chains from one sample in a study of cytomegalovirus exposure and HLA in healthy donors. Profiling relied on immunoSEQ multiplex PCR, and the TCRdb table lists in-frame clones only, not all of them. The sample comprises about 170,000 clones, over 70% of which are singletons, and less than 9% rests with the top ten. Source material: PBMCs. The receptors were gathered from a man in his thirties or forties in good health and CMV-seropositive. Both conserved end residues are part of each CDR3. The D gene is left open where the match is weak. Clone size is given for some rows only: seen once, a few or many times, or a class if the clone is expanded.

v_gene	d_gene	len	j_gene	abundance	CDR3nt	CDR3aa
TRBV6-5	-	13	TRBJ1-6	few	TGTGCCAGCAGCCGAGCTCTGGATTCACCCCTCCACTTT	CASSRALDSPLHF
TRBV29-1	TRBD2	14	TRBJ2-7	-	TGCAGCGTTGAGGGTCTAGCGGGGGGGTACGAGCAGTACTTC	CSVEGLAGGYEQYF
TRBV5-1	TRBD2	15	TRBJ2-2	-	TGCGCCAGCAGCTTTGCGGGAGCGAACACCGGGGAGCTGTTTTTT	CASSFAGANTGELFF
TRBV6-1	-	13	TRBJ2-5	-	TGTGCCAGCACGCGGGTTCCGCAAGAGACCCAGTACTTC	CASTRVPQETQYF
TRBV7-8	-	14	TRBJ1-6	-	TGTGCCAGCAGCCCAGGAATCAAGGATTCACCCCTCCACTTT	CASSPGIKDSPLHF
TRBV19	-	14	TRBJ2-4	-	TGTGCCAGTAGTATCGACAACGCCAAAAACATTCAGTACTTC	CASSIDNAKNIQYF
TRBV7-2	TRBD1	14	TRBJ1-1	-	TGTGCCAGCAGTAGGGGACAGATGAACACTGAAGCTTTCTTT	CASSRGQMNTEAFF
TRBV6-4	TRBD2	16	TRBJ2-1	-	TGTGCCAGCAGTGGGATAGCGGGAGGGCCCTACAATGAGCAGTTCTTC	CASSGIAGGPYNEQFF
TRBV4-1	-	18	TRBJ2-2	-	TGCGCCAGCAGCCAAGAGATTCCCCTGCTAGCGAACACCGGGGAGCTGTTTTTT	CASSQEIPLLANTGELFF
TRBV7-2	TRBD1	17	TRBJ2-7	-	TGTGCCAGCAGCTTAGAATGGACAGGGGGCGGAGGGGACGAGCAGTACTTC	CASSLEWTGGGGDEQYF
TRBV7-9	-	15	TRBJ2-7	-	TGTGCCAGCAGCCCAAAGTCCCGGATTAGCAGCGAGCAGTACTTC	CASSPKSRISSEQYF
TRBV30	TRBD1	15	TRBJ1-6	-	TGTGCCTGGACAGATACAGGGGCGCATAATTCACCCCTCCACTTT	CAWTDTGAHNSPLHF
TRBV13	TRBD2	16	TRBJ2-3	-	TGTGCCAGCAGCTCTCGGGGGAGCGGGAGGACAGATACGCAGTATTTT	CASSSRGSGRTDTQYF
TRBV5-1	TRBD1	18	TRBJ1-1	-	TGCGCCAGCAGATCCGAGAGGACCAGGGGGAGTCTGAACACTGAAGCTTTCTTT	CASRSERTRGSLNTEAFF
TRBV27	-	14	TRBJ1-1	few	TGTGCCAGCAGTCAGACAGCAGTAATCTCTGAAGCTTTCTTT	CASSQTAVISEAFF
TRBV15	TRBD2	16	TRBJ2-2	-	TGTGCCACCAGCTCTGAACTAGCGGAGCACACCGGGGAGCTGTTTTTT	CATSSELAEHTGELFF
TRBV7-9	-	13	TRBJ1-2	few	TGTGCCAGCAGCTTACAGGGAAACTATGGCTACACCTTC	CASSLQGNYGYTF
TRBV19	-	18	TRBJ1-2	-	TGTGCCAGTAGTATTGGTTCAGGAGGACAGCCGGCTAACTATGGCTACACCTTC	CASSIGSGGQPANYGYTF
TRBV6-6	TRBD2	15	TRBJ2-3	-	TGTGCCAGCAGCCCGGGACTAGCAGTCGCAGATACGCAGTATTTT	CASSPGLAVADTQYF
TRBV6-5	-	14	TRBJ2-3	-	TGTGCCAGCAGCCCCTCTGGCCTCGTAGATACGCAGTATTTT	CASSPSGLVDTQYF
TRBV10-3	TRBD1	13	TRBJ1-4	-	TGTGCCATCAGCCGGGACAGAAATGAAAAACTGTTTTTT	CAISRDRNEKLFF
TRBV28	-	16	TRBJ2-1	-	TGTGCCAGCAGTTTGTTACAAGTCTGGCTAGCGAATGAGCAGTTCTTC	CASSLLQVWLANEQFF
TRBV12-5	-	16	TRBJ1-3	-	TGTGCTAGTGGTTTGGTACTAAGGCAGGGAGGAAACACCATATATTTT	CASGLVLRQGGNTIYF
TRBV20-1	-	11	TRBJ2-1	-	TGCAGTGCTAGGGGCCTACATGAGCAGTTCTTC	CSARGLHEQFF
TRBV4-1	TRBD1	18	TRBJ1-4	-	TGCGCCAGCAGCCCCTCCAGGGGGACGGGAGCAACTAATGAAAAACTGTTTTTT	CASSPSRGTGATNEKLFF
TRBV5-1	TRBD1	14	TRBJ1-4	few	TGCGCCAGCAGCCTGGACAGGGGTGATGAAAAACTGTTTTTT	CASSLDRGDEKLFF
TRBV4-3	-	18	TRBJ2-3	-	TGCGCCAGCAGCTCACTACATTCCAGAATTACTAGCACAGATACGCAGTATTTT	CASSSLHSRITSTDTQYF
TRBV7-2	-	13	TRBJ2-7	-	TGTGCCAGCTCCCGACAATTTGACTACGAGCAGTACTTC	CASSRQFDYEQYF
TRBV6-5	-	15	TRBJ1-2	-	TGTGCCAGCAGTTACGAGGTGGGGCCCGTCTATGGCTACACCTTC	CASSYEVGPVYGYTF
TRBV6-1	-	15	TRBJ2-6	few	TGTGCCAGCAGTGAAGTCGGGGAGGGGGCCAACGTCCTGACTTTC	CASSEVGEGANVLTF
TRBV19	TRBD1	14	TRBJ2-7	few	TGTGCCAGTAGTATCACTAGGGGGCTCGACGAGCAGTACTTC	CASSITRGLDEQYF
TRBV4-1	TRBD2	17	TRBJ2-2	-	TGCGCCAGCAGCCAAGAGCCCAGCGGGGGTTATACCGGGGAGCTGTTTTTT	CASSQEPSGGYTGELFF
TRBV7-9	TRBD1	16	TRBJ2-7	-	TGTTCCAGCAGCTTCAAACCGGGACAGCGGTTGCACGAGCAGTACTTC	CSSSFKPGQRLHEQYF
TRBV5-1	TRBD2	15	TRBJ2-7	-	TGCGCCAGCAGCTTGGTTACGGGAGGGTCGTACGAGCAGTACTTC	CASSLVTGGSYEQYF
TRBV27	-	13	TRBJ1-1	-	TGTGCCAGCAGTTTACAGGGTGGCACTGAAGCTTTCTTT	CASSLQGGTEAFF
TRBV19	-	15	TRBJ2-1	-	TGTGCCAGTAGTATTGAGAGGGGGGGAAAAAATGAGCAGTTCTTC	CASSIERGGKNEQFF
TRBV19	-	14	TRBJ1-2	-	TGTGCCAGTAGTTTTCCCGGGACTAACTATGGCTACACCTTC	CASSFPGTNYGYTF
TRBV5-5	-	15	TRBJ1-2	-	TGTGCCAGCAGCTTAGTGGCAGGGGAGGGACCTGGCTACACCTTC	CASSLVAGEGPGYTF
TRBV6-6	TRBD2	14	TRBJ2-7	-	TGTGCCAGCAGTTCCAGCGGGAGGGCCTCCGAGCAGTACTTC	CASSSSGRASEQYF
TRBV5-1	TRBD1	17	TRBJ1-1	few	TGCGCCAGCAGCTTGGCGGGACAGGGTCGACTGAACACTGAAGCTTTCTTT	CASSLAGQGRLNTEAFF
TRBV7-2	-	16	TRBJ2-1	-	TGTGCCAGCAGCCCCGCACCAGGGGCCAAATACAATGAGCAGTTCTTC	CASSPAPGAKYNEQFF
TRBV6-6	TRBD1	13	TRBJ1-6	-	TGTGCCAGCAGTGGGGACAGCGCCTCACCCCTCCACTTT	CASSGDSASPLHF
TRBV21-1	-	13	TRBJ2-5	-	TGTGCCAGCGGGCGGGGGTTCCATGAGACCCAGTACTTC	CASGRGFHETQYF
TRBV28	-	14	TRBJ2-7	-	TGTGCCAGCAGTTTATCAGGTGACTCCTACGAGCAGTACTTC	CASSLSGDSYEQYF
TRBV6-6	-	14	TRBJ1-1	-	TGTGCCAGCAGCCGAACATCGAGGGACACTGAAGCTTTCTTT	CASSRTSRDTEAFF
TRBV27	-	13	TRBJ2-7	-	TGTGCCAGCAGTCCTCTACCATCCTACGAGCAGTACTTC	CASSPLPSYEQYF
TRBV5-1	TRBD2	15	TRBJ2-3	once	TGCGCCAGCAGCCGGGAGCGGGGGAGGACAGATACGCAGTATTTT	CASSRERGRTDTQYF
TRBV7-2	TRBD1	13	TRBJ1-2	-	TGTGCCAGCAGCCCGACAGGGGACTATGGCTACACCTTC	CASSPTGDYGYTF
TRBV9	-	15	TRBJ2-3	-	TGTGCCAGCAGCGTGTACGGGAGCCTGGGAGATACGCAGTATTTT	CASSVYGSLGDTQYF
TRBV29-1	TRBD1	14	TRBJ2-7	-	TGCAGCGCCGCCGGGACAGAAAGCTCCTACGAGCAGTACTTC	CSAAGTESSYEQYF
TRBV7-6	-	13	TRBJ2-7	-	TGTGCCAGCAGCTTACAGGACTCCTACGAGCAGTACTTC	CASSLQDSYEQYF
TRBV7-2	-	14	TRBJ2-5	-	TGTGCCAGCAGCTTAGTAGGGGACCAAGAGACCCAGTACTTC	CASSLVGDQETQYF
TRBV19	-	15	TRBJ1-2	-	TGTGCCAGTACAGGGAGGTTGACTCTTAACTATGGCTACACCTTC	CASTGRLTLNYGYTF
TRBV9	TRBD1	16	TRBJ2-2	-	TGTGCCAGCGGTTCATCCGGACAGGGATATCCCGGGGAGCTGTTTTTT	CASGSSGQGYPGELFF
TRBV19	-	14	TRBJ1-4	-	TGTGCCAGTAGTCGGGGGACCACTAATGAAAAACTGTTTTTT	CASSRGTTNEKLFF
TRBV27	-	15	TRBJ2-3	once	TGTGCCAGCAGTTTGACGGGGGTAACGCCAGATACGCAGTATTTT	CASSLTGVTPDTQYF
TRBV19	-	17	TRBJ1-1	-	TGTGCCAGTAGTATAAGGGGACACCGCTACATGAACACTGAAGCTTTCTTT	CASSIRGHRYMNTEAFF
TRBV5-1	-	15	TRBJ2-5	-	TGCGCCAGCAGCTTAAGGCAGGGCCCTCAAGAGACCCAGTACTTC	CASSLRQGPQETQYF